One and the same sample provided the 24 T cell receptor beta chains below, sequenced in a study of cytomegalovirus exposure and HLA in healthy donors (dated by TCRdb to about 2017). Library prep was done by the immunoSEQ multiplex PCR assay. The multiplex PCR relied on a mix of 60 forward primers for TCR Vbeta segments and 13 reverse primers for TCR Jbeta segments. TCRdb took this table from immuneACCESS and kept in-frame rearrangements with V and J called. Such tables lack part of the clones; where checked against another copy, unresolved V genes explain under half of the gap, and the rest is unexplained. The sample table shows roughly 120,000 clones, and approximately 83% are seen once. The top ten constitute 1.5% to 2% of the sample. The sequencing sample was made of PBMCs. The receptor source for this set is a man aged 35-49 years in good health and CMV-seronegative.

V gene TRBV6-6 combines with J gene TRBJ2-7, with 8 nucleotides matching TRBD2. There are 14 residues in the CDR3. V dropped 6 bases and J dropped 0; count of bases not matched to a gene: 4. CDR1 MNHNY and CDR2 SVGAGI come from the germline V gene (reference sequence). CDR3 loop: CASRPGGSSYEQYF. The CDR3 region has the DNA TGTGCCAGCAGGCCGGGGGGGAGCTCCTACGAGCAGTACTTC.

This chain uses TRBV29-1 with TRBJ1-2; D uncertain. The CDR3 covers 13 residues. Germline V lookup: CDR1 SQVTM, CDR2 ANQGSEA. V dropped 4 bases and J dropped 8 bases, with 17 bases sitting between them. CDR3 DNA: TGCAGCGTTGTTAGGAGCCGGGGTTCAGGCTACACCTTC. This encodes CSVVRSRGSGYTF.

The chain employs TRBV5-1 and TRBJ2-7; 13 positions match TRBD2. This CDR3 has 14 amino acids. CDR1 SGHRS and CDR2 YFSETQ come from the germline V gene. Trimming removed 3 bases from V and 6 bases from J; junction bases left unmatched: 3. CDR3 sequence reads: CASSSGLAGSEQYF. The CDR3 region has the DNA TGCGCCAGCAGCTCGGGACTAGCGGGGAGCGAGCAGTACTTC. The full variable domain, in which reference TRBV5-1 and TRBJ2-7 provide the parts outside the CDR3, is KAGVTQTPRYLIKTRGQQVTLSCSPISGHRSVSWYQQTPGQGLQFLFEYFSETQRNKGNFPGRFSGRQFSNSRSEMNVSTLELGDSALYLCASSSGLAGSEQYFGPGTRLTVT.

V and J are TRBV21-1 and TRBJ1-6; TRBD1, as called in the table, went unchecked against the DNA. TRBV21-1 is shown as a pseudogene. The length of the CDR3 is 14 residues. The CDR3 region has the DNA TGTGCCAGCATCTCAGCCAGGGGCTGTTCACCCCTCCACTTT. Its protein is CASISARGCSPLHF.

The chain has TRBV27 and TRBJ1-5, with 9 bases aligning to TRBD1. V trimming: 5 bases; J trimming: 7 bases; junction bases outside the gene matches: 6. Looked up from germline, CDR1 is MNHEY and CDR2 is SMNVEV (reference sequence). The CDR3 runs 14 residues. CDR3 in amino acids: CASSLGQGRQPQHF. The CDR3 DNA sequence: TGTGCCAGCAGTCTGGGACAGGGCCGGCAGCCCCAGCATTTT.

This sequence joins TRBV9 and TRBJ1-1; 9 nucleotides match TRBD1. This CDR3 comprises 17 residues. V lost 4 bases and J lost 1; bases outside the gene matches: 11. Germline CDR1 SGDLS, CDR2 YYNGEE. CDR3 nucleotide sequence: TGTGCCAGCAGCTCGCTATGGGGGACAGGGCAGAACACTGAAGCTTTCTTT. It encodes CASSSLWGTGQNTEAFF.

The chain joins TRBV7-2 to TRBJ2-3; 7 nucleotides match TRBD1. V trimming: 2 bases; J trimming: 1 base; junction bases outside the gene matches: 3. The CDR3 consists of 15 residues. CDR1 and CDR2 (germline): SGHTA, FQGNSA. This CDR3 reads CASSLRGPGTDTQYF. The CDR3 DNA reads TGTGCCAGCAGCTTAAGGGGGCCGGGCACAGATACGCAGTATTTT.

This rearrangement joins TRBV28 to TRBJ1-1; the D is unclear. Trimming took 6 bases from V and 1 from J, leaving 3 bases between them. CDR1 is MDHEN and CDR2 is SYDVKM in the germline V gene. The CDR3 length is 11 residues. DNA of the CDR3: TGTGCCAGCAGGAGGAACACTGAAGCTTTCTTT. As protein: CASRRNTEAFF.

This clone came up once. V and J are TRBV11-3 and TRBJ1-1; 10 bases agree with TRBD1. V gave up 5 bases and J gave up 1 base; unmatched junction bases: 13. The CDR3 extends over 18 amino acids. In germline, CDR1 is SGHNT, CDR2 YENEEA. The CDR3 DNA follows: TGTGCCAGCAGCGAAGCAGACAGGGGGCTATCTCCGAACACTGAAGCTTTCTTT. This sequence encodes CASSEADRGLSPNTEAFF.

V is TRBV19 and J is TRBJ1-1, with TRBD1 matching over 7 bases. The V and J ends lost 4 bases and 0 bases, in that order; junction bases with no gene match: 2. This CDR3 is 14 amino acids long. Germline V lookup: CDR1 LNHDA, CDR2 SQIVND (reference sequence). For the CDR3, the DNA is TGTGCCAGTAGTAGAGACAGGGTGAACACTGAAGCTTTCTTT. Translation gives CASSRDRVNTEAFF.

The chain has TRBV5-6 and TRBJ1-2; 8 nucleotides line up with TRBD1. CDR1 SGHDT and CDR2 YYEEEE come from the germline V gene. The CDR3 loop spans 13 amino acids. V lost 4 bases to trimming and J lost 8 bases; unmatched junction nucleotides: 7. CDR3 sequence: CASSPGTGSGYTF. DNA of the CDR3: TGTGCCAGCAGCCCCGGGACAGGCTCCGGCTACACCTTC.

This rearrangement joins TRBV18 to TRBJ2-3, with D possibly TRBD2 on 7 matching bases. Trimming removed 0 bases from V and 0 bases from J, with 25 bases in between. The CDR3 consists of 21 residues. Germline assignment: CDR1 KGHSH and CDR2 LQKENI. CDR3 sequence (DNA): TGTGCCAGCTCACCACCTAGGGGGGGGCCGGATCGAACCCCTAGCACAGATACGCAGTATTTT. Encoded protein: CASSPPRGGPDRTPSTDTQYF. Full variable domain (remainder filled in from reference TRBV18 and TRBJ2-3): NAGVMQNPRHLVRRRGQEARLRCSPMKGHSHVYWYRQLPEEGLKFMVYLQKENIIDESGMPKERFSAEFPKEGPSILRIQQVVRGDSAAYFCASSPPRGGPDRTPSTDTQYFGPGTRLTVL.

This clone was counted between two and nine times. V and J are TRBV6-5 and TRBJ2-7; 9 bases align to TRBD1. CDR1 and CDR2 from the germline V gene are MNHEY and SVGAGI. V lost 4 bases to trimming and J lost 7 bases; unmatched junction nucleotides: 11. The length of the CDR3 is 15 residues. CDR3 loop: CASSSSQGTGREQYF. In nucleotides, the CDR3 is TGTGCCAGCAGTTCTTCTCAAGGGACAGGGAGGGAGCAGTACTTC.

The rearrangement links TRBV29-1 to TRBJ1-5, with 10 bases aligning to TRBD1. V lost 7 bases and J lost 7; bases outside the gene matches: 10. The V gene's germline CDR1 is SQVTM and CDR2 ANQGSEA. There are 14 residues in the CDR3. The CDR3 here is CSAADGTGDQPQHF. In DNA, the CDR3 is TGCAGCGCCGCTGACGGGACAGGGGACCAGCCCCAGCATTTT. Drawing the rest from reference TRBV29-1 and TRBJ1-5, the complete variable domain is SAVISQKPSRDICQRGTSLTIQCQVDSQVTMMFWYRQQPGQSLTLIATANQGSEATYESGFVIDKFPISRPNLTFSTLTVSNMSPEDSSIYLCSAADGTGDQPQHFGDGTRLSIL.

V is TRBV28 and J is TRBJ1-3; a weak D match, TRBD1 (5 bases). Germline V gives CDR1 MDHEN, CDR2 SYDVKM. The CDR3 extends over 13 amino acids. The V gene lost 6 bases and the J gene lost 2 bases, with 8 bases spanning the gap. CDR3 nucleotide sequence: TGTGCCAGCAGACTGACAGCTGGAAACACCATATATTTT. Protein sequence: CASRLTAGNTIYF.

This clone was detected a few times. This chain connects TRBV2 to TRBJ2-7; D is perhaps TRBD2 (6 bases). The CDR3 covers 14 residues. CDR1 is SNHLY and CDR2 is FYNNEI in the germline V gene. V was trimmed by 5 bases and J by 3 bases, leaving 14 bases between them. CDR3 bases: TGTGCCAGCAGTCGCCGGGAGACTAACTACGAGCAGTACTTC. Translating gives CASSRRETNYEQYF.

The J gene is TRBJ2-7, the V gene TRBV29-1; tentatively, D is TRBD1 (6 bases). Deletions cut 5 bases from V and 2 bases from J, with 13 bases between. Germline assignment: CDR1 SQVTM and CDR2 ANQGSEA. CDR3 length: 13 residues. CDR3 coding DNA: TGCAGCGTTAAGGGACACTTTACCTACGAGCAGTACTTC. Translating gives CSVKGHFTYEQYF.

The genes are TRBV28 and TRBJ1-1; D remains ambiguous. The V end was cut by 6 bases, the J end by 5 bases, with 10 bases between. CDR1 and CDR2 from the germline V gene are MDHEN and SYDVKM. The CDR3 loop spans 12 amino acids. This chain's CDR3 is CASRFSGTEAFF. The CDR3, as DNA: TGTGCCAGCAGGTTTTCGGGAACTGAAGCTTTCTTT.

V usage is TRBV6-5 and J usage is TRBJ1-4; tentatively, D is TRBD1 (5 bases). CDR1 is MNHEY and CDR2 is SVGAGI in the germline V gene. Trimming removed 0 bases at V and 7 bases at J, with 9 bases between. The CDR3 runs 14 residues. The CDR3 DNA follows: TGTGCCAGCAGTTACTCGTGGGGGGGTGAAAAACTGTTTTTT. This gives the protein CASSYSWGGEKLFF.

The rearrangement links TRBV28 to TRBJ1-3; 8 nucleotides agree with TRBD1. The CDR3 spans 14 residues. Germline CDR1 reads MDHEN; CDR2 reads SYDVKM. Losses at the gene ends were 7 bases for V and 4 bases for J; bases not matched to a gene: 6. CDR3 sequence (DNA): TGTGCCAGCATTGACAGGGGACGGGGAAACACCATATATTTT. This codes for CASIDRGRGNTIYF.

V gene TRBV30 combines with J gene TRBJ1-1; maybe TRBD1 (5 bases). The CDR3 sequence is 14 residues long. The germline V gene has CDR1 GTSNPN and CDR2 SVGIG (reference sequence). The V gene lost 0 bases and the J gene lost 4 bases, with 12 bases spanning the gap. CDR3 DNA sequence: TGTGCCTGGAGTGTTGCCAGGGAGGGCACTGAAGCTTTCTTT. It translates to CAWSVAREGTEAFF.

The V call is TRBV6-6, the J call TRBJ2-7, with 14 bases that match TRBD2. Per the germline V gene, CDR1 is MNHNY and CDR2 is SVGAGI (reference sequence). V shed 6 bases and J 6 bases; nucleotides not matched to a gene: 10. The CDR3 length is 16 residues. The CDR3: CASRTSGGAGAREQYF. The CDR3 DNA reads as TGTGCCAGCAGGACTAGCGGGGGGGCCGGGGCACGCGAGCAGTACTTC.

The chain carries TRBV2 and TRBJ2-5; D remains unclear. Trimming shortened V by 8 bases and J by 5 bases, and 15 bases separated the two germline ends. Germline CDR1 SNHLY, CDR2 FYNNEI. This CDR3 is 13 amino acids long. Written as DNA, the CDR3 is TGTGCCAGCCTAAAGACGACTTGGGAGACCCAGTACTTC. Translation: CASLKTTWETQYF. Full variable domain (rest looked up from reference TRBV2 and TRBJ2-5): EPEVTQTPSHQVTQMGQEVILRCVPISNHLYFYWYRQILGQKVEFLVSFYNNEISEKSEIFDDQFSVERPDGSNFTLKIRSTKLEDSAMYFCASLKTTWETQYFGPGTRLLVL.

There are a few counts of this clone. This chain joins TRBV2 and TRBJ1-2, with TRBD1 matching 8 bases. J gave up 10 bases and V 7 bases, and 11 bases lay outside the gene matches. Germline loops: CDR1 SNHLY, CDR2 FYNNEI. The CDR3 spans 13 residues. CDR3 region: CASTAGTGYNYTF. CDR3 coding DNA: TGTGCCAGCACTGCAGGGACAGGATATAACTACACCTTC. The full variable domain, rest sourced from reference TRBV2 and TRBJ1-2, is EPEVTQTPSHQVTQMGQEVILRCVPISNHLYFYWYRQILGQKVEFLVSFYNNEISEKSEIFDDQFSVERPDGSNFTLKIRSTKLEDSAMYFCASTAGTGYNYTFGSGTRLTVV.